These 32 T cell receptor beta chains came from one sample sequenced in a study of regulatory T cells in long-lasting Graves disease. TCR beta libraries were built with iRepertoire HTBI primers and Arm-PCR of CDR3 regions. TCRdb re-analysed the multiplex PCR reads in MiXCR, keeping a single row per CDR3 protein. The sample carries about 420,000 distinct CDR3 sequences, about 15% recorded once. The time point denotes: newly diagnosed GD, antithyroid drugs for less than 3 months. RNA from PBMCs was the source of the TCR library. The same specimen was also included in a second study, on T cells in Graves' hyperthyroidism and ophthalmopathy.

The input for sequencing was peripheral blood mononuclear cells (PBMCs), taken at new diagnosis, from a patient treated with antithyroid drugs. The origin of the receptors is a woman between 18 and 30 years old with Graves disease.

The chain recombines TRBV20-1 with TRBJ2-4, with 8 nucleotides matching TRBD1. The CDR3 length is 14 residues. Germline lookup yields CDR1 DFQATT and CDR2 SNEGSKA (reference sequence). V lost 5 bases and J lost 8; bases outside the gene matches: 11. The CDR3 is CSAPGRTGPDIQYF. For the CDR3, the DNA is TGCAGTGCTCCAGGCCGGACAGGGCCGGACATTCAGTACTTC.

The chain recombines TRBV2 with TRBJ1-2; D not certain. Germline assignment: CDR1 SNHLY and CDR2 FYNNEI. V lost 2 bases and J 8 bases, leaving 6 bases between the germline ends. This CDR3 is built from 11 residues. The CDR3 sequence is CASSESIGYTF. Here the CDR3 DNA reads TGTGCCAGCAGTGAATCAATAGGCTACACCTTC.

This clonotype was counted at least ten times. This chain joins TRBV27 and TRBJ2-7; 11 bases match TRBD2. Germline CDR1 is MNHEY and CDR2 is SMNVEV (reference sequence). This CDR3 region has 15 residues. The trim removed 0 bases at V and 6 bases at J, leaving 4 bases unmatched. The CDR3 DNA sequence: TGTGCCAGCAGTTTATCCGGACTAGCGGGCTTCGAGCAGTACTTC. Protein: CASSLSGLAGFEQYF.

The chain recombines TRBV5-4 with TRBJ2-7, with 7 bases aligning to TRBD2. The assigned J gene may be wrong: the sequence end matches TRBJ2-5 better. Per the germline V gene, CDR1 is SGHNT and CDR2 is YYREEE (reference sequence). This CDR3 region has 15 residues. Written as DNA, the CDR3 is TGTGCCAGCAGCTTCCGAGCGGGGCGGGGAGAGACCCAGTACTTC. Residues: CASSFRAGRGETQYF.

J is TRBJ2-7 and V is TRBV7-9; 8 nucleotides match TRBD1. In germline, CDR1 is SEHNR, CDR2 FQNEAQ (reference sequence). The trim removed 0 bases at V and 3 bases at J, leaving 4 bases unmatched. CDR3 length equals 15 residues. The CDR3 DNA is TGTGCCAGCAGCTTAGCTCAGGGGGCGATCTACGAGCAGTACTTC. This encodes CASSLAQGAIYEQYF.

CDR3 in amino acids: CASTLEGYYGYTF. In DNA form, the CDR3 reads TGTGCCAGCACCCTTGAGGGGTACTATGGCTACACCTTC. The chain is built from TRBV5-4 and TRBJ1-2; D is possibly TRBD1 (5 bases). Trimming shortened V by 6 bases and J by 3 bases, and 12 bases separated the two germline ends. This CDR3 has 13 amino acids. CDR1 is SGHNT and CDR2 is YYREEE in the germline V gene (reference sequence).

This clonotype was observed a few times. The chain joins TRBV5-5 to TRBJ2-3; D may be TRBD1 (6 bases). Germline assignment: CDR1 SGHKS and CDR2 YYEKEE (reference sequence). The CDR3 contains 17 residues. V shed 4 bases and J shed 0 bases, with 18 bases lying between them. For the CDR3, the DNA is TGTGCCAGCAGCACCAATCTAGGGGGTGCTAGCACAGATACGCAGTATTTT. Translation: CASSTNLGGASTDTQYF.

The table lists this clonotype with a few counts. The genes are TRBV10-2 and TRBJ2-7; 8 bases line up with TRBD2. V shed 6 bases and J 5 bases; nucleotides not matched to a gene: 12. The CDR3 covers 15 residues. Germline V lookup: CDR1 WSHSY, CDR2 SAAADI. The CDR3 is CASSPPAGGINEQYF. The DNA of the CDR3 is TGCGCCAGCAGCCCTCCGGCGGGAGGTATCAACGAGCAGTACTTC.

This chain uses TRBV4-1 with TRBJ1-1; TRBD1 might be the D (5 bases). This CDR3 contains 14 residues. Trimming cost V 1 base and J 4 bases, with 10 bases left between them. CDR1 and CDR2 (germline): MGHRA, YSYEKL. CDR3 sequence (DNA): TGCGCCAGCAGCCAAGTTAGCGGGGGCACTGAAGCTTTCTTT. Residues: CASSQVSGGTEAFF.

On this clonotype: This could be a read error, since a much larger clone is one nucleotide away. CDR3 sequence reads: CAGSFSTGNEQFF. CDR3 coding DNA: TGTGCCGGCAGTTTTAGCACGGGCAATGAGCAGTTCTTC. The chain links TRBV7-8 to TRBJ2-1, with D uncertain. The V gene's germline CDR1 is SGHVS and CDR2 FQNEAQ. CDR3 length: 13 residues. Together with reference TRBV7-8 and TRBJ2-1, the CDR3 gives the full variable domain: GAGVSQSPRYKVAKRGQDVALRCDPISGHVSLFWYQQALGQGPEFLTYFQNEAQLDKSGLPSDRFFAERPEGSVSTLKIQRTQQEDSAVYLCAGSFSTGNEQFFGPGTRLTVL.

This clonotype was detected only a few times. The V call is TRBV28, the J call TRBJ1-5, with D maybe TRBD1 (6 bases). V was pared by 1 base and J by 6 bases, with 10 bases between. CDR3 length: 14 residues. In germline, CDR1 is MDHEN, CDR2 SYDVKM. For the CDR3, the DNA is TGTGCCAGCAGTTTATTGGGGGGCGCTCAGCCCCAGCATTTT. Protein product: CASSLLGGAQPQHF.

This clonotype was observed a few times. The chain uses TRBV6-1 and TRBJ1-2, with D possibly being TRBD1 (5 bases). CDR1 is MNHNS and CDR2 is SASEGT in the germline V gene. Trimming left V 2 bases short and J 4 bases short, with 11 bases between. The CDR3 sequence is 14 residues long. CDR3 loop: CASSEPGRSYGYTF. The DNA for the CDR3 is TGTGCCAGCAGTGAACCGGGACGGAGCTATGGCTACACCTTC.

V is TRBV29-1 and J is TRBJ2-2; D remains ambiguous. V was trimmed by 4 bases and J by 2 bases, leaving 8 bases between them. There are 13 residues in the CDR3. The V gene's germline CDR1 is SQVTM and CDR2 ANQGSEA. In DNA, the CDR3 is TGCAGCGTTGGGGGATCAAACACCGGGGAGCTGTTTTTT. Its protein is CSVGGSNTGELFF.

This clonotype was detected only a few times. This rearrangement joins TRBV27 to TRBJ2-5, with D perhaps matching TRBD1 (5 bases). This CDR3 region has 15 residues. Germline V gene sequence: CDR1 MNHEY, CDR2 SMNVEV (reference sequence). V lost 5 bases and J lost 5, with 18 bases in between. The CDR3 bases are TGTGCCAGCAGTCCTACCGGCTGGGGCCACGAGACCCAGTACTTC. As protein: CASSPTGWGHETQYF.

This clonotype was counted between two and nine times. The junction departs from the called germline gene at one end, perhaps through a read error. The chain is built from TRBV6-1 and TRBJ1-1, with unresolved D. The CDR3 length is 14 residues. Germline assignment: CDR1 MNHNS and CDR2 SASEGT. The CDR3 here is CASGDLGRNTEAFF. CDR3 DNA sequence: TGTGCCAGCGGTGATTTGGGTAGGAACACTGAAGCTTTCTTT.

The sample holds many counts of this clonotype. The chain links TRBV28 to TRBJ2-1; possible D gene TRBD1, 5 bases. Germline lookup yields CDR1 MDHEN and CDR2 SYDVKM. The CDR3 loop spans 15 amino acids. V was shortened by 5 bases and J by 5 bases, with 16 bases between the two germline ends. This CDR3 is CASSLKGSRHNEQFF. CDR3 bases: TGTGCCAGCAGTCTAAAGGGGTCTCGACACAATGAGCAGTTCTTC.

This clonotype was recorded at least ten times. The chain recombines TRBV7-9 with TRBJ2-7; the D gene is possibly TRBD2 (6 bases). V lost 4 bases and J 4 bases, leaving 17 bases between the germline ends. Per the germline V gene, CDR1 is SEHNR and CDR2 is FQNEAQ (reference sequence). The length of the CDR3 is 15 residues. The CDR3 sequence is CASSSPGTRAYEQYF. In nucleotides, the CDR3 is TGTGCCAGCAGCTCACCCGGGACTCGAGCTTACGAGCAGTACTTC. Full variable domain (missing parts from reference TRBV7-9 and TRBJ2-7): DTGVSQNPRHKITKRGQNVTFRCDPISEHNRLYWYRQTLGQGPEFLTYFQNEAQLEKSRLLSDRFSAERPKGSFSTLEIQRTEQGDSAMYLCASSSPGTRAYEQYFGPGTRLTVT.

The chain recombines TRBV5-1 with TRBJ1-4; maybe TRBD1 (5 bases). The germline CDR1 and CDR2 sequences are SGHRS and YFSETQ. Trimming removed 1 base at V and 7 bases at J, with 11 bases between. The length of the CDR3 is 14 residues. The CDR3 sequence: CASSLSSGGEKLFF. Here the CDR3 DNA reads TGCGCCAGCAGCTTGTCATCCGGGGGTGAAAAACTGTTTTTT.

This clonotype was seen repeatedly, ten times or more. The rearrangement joins TRBV11-3 to TRBJ2-1; no clear D. Looked up from germline, CDR1 is SGHNT and CDR2 is YENEEA. The CDR3 is made up of 12 amino acids. Trimming took off 11 bases at V and 5 bases at J, with 13 bases between the two ends. For the CDR3, the DNA is TGTGCCTCTCAAGACAACCACAATGAGCAGTTCTTC. This gives the protein CASQDNHNEQFF.

The sample holds many counts of this clonotype. J is TRBJ1-5 and V is TRBV20-1, with TRBD1 as a possible D gene (5 bases). This CDR3 comprises 13 residues. CDR1 is DFQATT, CDR2 SNEGSKA, per germline (reference sequence). Trimming removed 6 bases at V and 3 bases at J, with 12 bases between. The CDR3, as DNA: TGCAGTGCGTACGACAGTAACAATCAGCCCCAGCATTTT. Translated, it gives CSAYDSNNQPQHF.

This clonotype was seen at least ten times. The chain carries TRBV30 and TRBJ2-2; D gene uncertain. The CDR3 sequence is 13 residues long. CDR1 and CDR2 from the germline V gene are GTSNPN and SVGIG (reference sequence). Between the trimmed V and J ends, which lost 5 bases and 4 bases, there was a span of 11 bases. Written as DNA, the CDR3 is TGTGCCTGGGGACCGGCGCCCACCGGGGAGCTGTTTTTT. It encodes CAWGPAPTGELFF.

This clonotype was observed a few times. This rearrangement joins TRBV5-4 to TRBJ2-2; 9 bases align to TRBD1. V dropped 0 bases and J dropped 3; count of bases not matched to a gene: 3. The CDR3 spans 16 residues. Germline V gene lookup returns CDR1 SGHNT and CDR2 YYREEE (reference sequence). This chain's CDR3 is CASSLAWDRDTGELFF. As DNA, the CDR3 is TGTGCCAGCAGCTTGGCTTGGGACAGGGACACCGGGGAGCTGTTTTTT.

This clonotype came up many times. The V gene is TRBV6-1, the J gene TRBJ2-3; D not resolved. Germline CDR1 MNHNS, CDR2 SASEGT. Trimming took 8 bases from V and 3 from J, leaving 18 bases between them. The CDR3 spans 15 residues. The CDR3 bases are TGTGCCAGCTCGCCCAATGCCTACGAGACAGATACGCAGTATTTT. Amino acids: CASSPNAYETDTQYF.

The rearrangement uses TRBV3-1 and TRBJ2-2; no clear D gene. Trimming removed 4 bases at V and 8 bases at J, with 8 bases between. CDR3 length equals 12 residues. Germline lookup yields CDR1 LGHDT and CDR2 YNNKEL (reference sequence). The CDR3 region has the DNA TGTGCCAGCAGCCTTTATAGTGGGGAGCTGTTTTTT. Translated, it gives CASSLYSGELFF.

This clonotype was counted ten times or more. The chain links TRBV29-1 to TRBJ2-5, with D tentatively TRBD1 (5 bases). The CDR3 runs 14 residues. CDR1 is SQVTM, CDR2 ANQGSEA, per germline. V gave up 3 bases and J gave up 2 bases, with 13 bases separating them. The CDR3 nucleotides are TGCAGCGTTGAGTTGGGCAGGGCACAAGAGACCCAGTACTTC. Translating gives CSVELGRAQETQYF.

This clonotype appeared many times. The chain joins TRBV3-1 to TRBJ2-1; 9 bases line up with TRBD2. Trimming removed 5 bases from V and 8 bases from J; junction bases left unmatched: 13. The germline V gene has CDR1 LGHDT and CDR2 YNNKEL (reference sequence). The CDR3 runs to 16 residues. The CDR3 here is CASSERGGRAGDEQFF. CDR3 DNA sequence: TGTGCCAGCAGCGAGCGTGGCGGGAGGGCAGGCGATGAGCAGTTCTTC.

The table lists this clonotype with many counts. The genes are TRBV3-1 and TRBJ1-3, with no clear D. The CDR3 sequence is 12 residues long. V was cut by 4 bases and J by 7 bases, with 8 bases left in between. Germline-derived CDR1 and CDR2 are LGHDT and YNNKEL (reference sequence). The CDR3 nucleotides are TGTGCCAGCAGCCCCGGAGGGAACACCATATATTTT. It yields the protein CASSPGGNTIYF.

This clonotype was counted many times. The genes are TRBV28 and TRBJ2-7; weak D call: TRBD1 (5 bases). This CDR3 has 12 residues. Germline CDR1 reads MDHEN; CDR2 reads SYDVKM. V gave up 5 bases and J gave up 6 bases, with 11 bases separating them. CDR3 sequence: CASSVTGREQYF. The CDR3 DNA follows: TGTGCCAGCAGTGTTACAGGACGCGAGCAGTACTTC.

The rearrangement joins TRBV20-1 to TRBJ2-2; no clear D gene. Trimming removed 1 base at V and 3 bases at J, with 12 bases between. CDR3 length: 15 amino acids. Germline V gene data show CDR1 as DFQATT and CDR2 as SNEGSKA (reference sequence). The CDR3 reads CSARVGLVHTGELFF. The CDR3 nucleotides are TGCAGTGCTAGAGTAGGTCTTGTACACACCGGGGAGCTGTTTTTT.

In this sample, this clonotype turned up many times. V and J are TRBV27 and TRBJ2-7; possibly TRBD1 for D (5 bases). This CDR3 has 15 amino acids. Germline CDR1 and CDR2: MNHEY and SMNVEV (reference sequence). Trimming shortened V by 1 base and J by 0 bases, and 10 bases separated the two germline ends. CDR3 sequence reads: CASSLWSGSSYEQYF. For the CDR3, the DNA is TGTGCCAGCAGTTTATGGTCAGGGTCCTCCTACGAGCAGTACTTC.

V and J are TRBV3-1 and TRBJ2-7; TRBD2 matches 13 bases. Germline CDR1 LGHDT, CDR2 YNNKEL (reference sequence). V shed 1 base, J shed 4 bases, and the junction held 16 bases outside the gene matches. The CDR3 runs to 20 residues. In DNA form, the CDR3 reads TGTGCCAGCAGCCAAGCTAAGATTCCGGGACTAGCGGGATTGGGGTACGAGCAGTACTTC. Its protein product is CASSQAKIPGLAGLGYEQYF.

Many counts were recorded for this clonotype. The chain combines TRBV18 with TRBJ2-1, with TRBD2 matching over 14 bases. This CDR3 contains 18 residues. J gave up 6 bases and V 1 base, and 8 bases lay outside the gene matches. The germline CDR1 and CDR2 sequences are KGHSH and LQKENI. The CDR3 DNA reads TGTGCCAGCTCACCACGGGGACTAGCGGGAGCTTCGGTCAATGAGCAGTTCTTC. Residues: CASSPRGLAGASVNEQFF.